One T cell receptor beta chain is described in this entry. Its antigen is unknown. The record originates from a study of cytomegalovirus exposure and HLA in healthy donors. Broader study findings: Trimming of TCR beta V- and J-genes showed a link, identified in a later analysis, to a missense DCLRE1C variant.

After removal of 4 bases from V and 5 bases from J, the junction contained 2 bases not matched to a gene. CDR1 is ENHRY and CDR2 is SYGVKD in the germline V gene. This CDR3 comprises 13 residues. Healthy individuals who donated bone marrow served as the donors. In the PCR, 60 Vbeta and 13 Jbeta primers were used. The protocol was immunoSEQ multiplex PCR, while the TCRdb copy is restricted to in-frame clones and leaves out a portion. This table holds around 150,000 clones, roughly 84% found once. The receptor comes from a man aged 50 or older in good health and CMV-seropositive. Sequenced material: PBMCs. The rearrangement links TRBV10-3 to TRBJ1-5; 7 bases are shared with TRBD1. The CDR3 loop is CAISVGGDQPQHF. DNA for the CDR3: TGTGCCATCAGTGTAGGGGGCGATCAGCCCCAGCATTTT.